Below, 3 T cell receptor beta chains from the same sample are listed, as sequenced in a study of Tregs in tolerant kidney transplant recipients. TCRdb keeps only in-frame clones here, not all; method: immunoSEQ multiplex PCR. In total, the table holds about 23,000 clones. Related graft donors supplied nonmyeloablative bone marrow transplants, and mixed chimerism was transient. Sequenced material: CD4+ T cells from blood (PBMCs), taken 6 months after the transplant. These receptors were taken from a human patient who received a combined kidney and bone marrow transplant. The graft donor may have given rise to some T cells.

Notes on this clone: The CDR3 is cut off 3 residues early in the read; its end comes from the germline J gene. The V and J genes are TRBV19 and TRBJ1-5; possibly TRBD1 for D (6 bases). This CDR3 spans 14 amino acids. Germline lookup yields CDR1 LNHDA and CDR2 SQIVND (reference sequence). The ends were cut back, 2 bases at V and 7 bases at J, with 12 bases in the middle. The CDR3 bases that were read are TGTGCCAGTAGTATATGGGCAGGGGAGCAGCCC. Translated: CASSIWAGEQP. The CDR3, in full, reads CASSIWAGEQPQHF.

Incomplete CDR3 DNA: TGTGCCAGTAGTATTAACGGAGGGTGGAGCACTGAA. This codes for CASSINGGWSTE. The entire CDR3 sequence reads CASSINGGWSTEAFF. This rearrangement joins TRBV19 to TRBJ1-1, with D unresolved. The read terminates 3 residues ahead of where the CDR3 ends, so the germline J gene completes it. This CDR3 is built from 15 residues. V was cut by 3 bases and J by 4 bases, with 15 bases left in between. Germline CDR1 reads LNHDA; CDR2 reads SQIVND (reference sequence).

Comment on this clone: The read ends 3 residues before the CDR3 terminus; that terminus is restored from the germline J gene. This sequence joins TRBV20-1 and TRBJ2-5; 8 bases fit TRBD2. Germline V lookup: CDR1 DFQATT, CDR2 SNEGSKA (reference sequence). The CDR3 consists of 14 residues. Unmatched junction bases numbered 7, after V lost 6 bases and J lost 1 base. The part of the CDR3 DNA that was read is TGCAGTGCAAATGCCGGGACTAGCCAAGAGACC. Amino acid sequence: CSANAGTSQET. The full CDR3 sequence reads CSANAGTSQETQYF.